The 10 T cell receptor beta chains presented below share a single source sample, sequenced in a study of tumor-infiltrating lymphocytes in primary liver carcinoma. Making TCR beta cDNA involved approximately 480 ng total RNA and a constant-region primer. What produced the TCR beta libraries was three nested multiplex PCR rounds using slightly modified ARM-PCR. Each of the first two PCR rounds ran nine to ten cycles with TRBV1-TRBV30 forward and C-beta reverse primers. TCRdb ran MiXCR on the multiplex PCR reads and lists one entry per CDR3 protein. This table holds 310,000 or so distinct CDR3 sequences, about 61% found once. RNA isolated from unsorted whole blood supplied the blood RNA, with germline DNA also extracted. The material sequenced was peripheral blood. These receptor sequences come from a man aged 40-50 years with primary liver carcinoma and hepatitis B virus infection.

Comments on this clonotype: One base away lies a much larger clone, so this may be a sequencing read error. CDR3 nucleotides: TGCACCAGCAGCCCGGGGACTCTCTCCTACGAGCAGTACTTC. Translating it yields CTSSPGTLSYEQYF. The rearrangement joins TRBV4-1 to TRBJ2-7, with D possibly matching TRBD2 (6 bases). The CDR3 contains 14 residues. Germline V gene lookup returns CDR1 MGHRA and CDR2 YSYEKL.

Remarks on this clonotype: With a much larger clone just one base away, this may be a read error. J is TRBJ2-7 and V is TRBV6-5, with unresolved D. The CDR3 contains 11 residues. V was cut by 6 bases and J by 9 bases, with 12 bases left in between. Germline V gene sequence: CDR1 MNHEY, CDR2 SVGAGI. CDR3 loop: CASSSLHTQYF. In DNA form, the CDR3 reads TGTGCCAGCAGCAGTCTCCATACGCAGTACTTC.

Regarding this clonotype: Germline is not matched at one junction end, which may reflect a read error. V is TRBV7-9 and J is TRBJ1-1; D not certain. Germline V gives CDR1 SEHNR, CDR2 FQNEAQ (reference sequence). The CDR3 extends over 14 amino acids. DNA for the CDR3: TGTGCCAGCAACCCTAGCTCCGATGGCACTGAAGCCTTCTTT. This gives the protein CASNPSSDGTEAFF.

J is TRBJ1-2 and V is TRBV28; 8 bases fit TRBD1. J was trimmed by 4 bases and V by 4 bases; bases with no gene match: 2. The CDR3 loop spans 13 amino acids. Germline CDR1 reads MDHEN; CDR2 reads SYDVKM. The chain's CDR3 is CASSSTGAYGYTF. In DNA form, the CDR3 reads TGTGCCAGCAGTTCGACAGGGGCCTATGGCTACACCTTC.

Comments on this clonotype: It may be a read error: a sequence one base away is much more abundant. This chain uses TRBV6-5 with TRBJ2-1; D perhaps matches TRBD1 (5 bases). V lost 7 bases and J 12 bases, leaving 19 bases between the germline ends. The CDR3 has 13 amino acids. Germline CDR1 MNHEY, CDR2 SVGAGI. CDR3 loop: CASTSYRCNRQFF. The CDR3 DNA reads TGTGCCAGCACGTCTTACAGGTGTAATCGGCAGTTCTTC.

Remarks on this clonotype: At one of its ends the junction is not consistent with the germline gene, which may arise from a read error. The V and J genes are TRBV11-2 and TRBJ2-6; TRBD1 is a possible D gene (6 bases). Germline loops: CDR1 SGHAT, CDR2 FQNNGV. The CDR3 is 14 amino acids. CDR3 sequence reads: CASSTGPGANVLIF. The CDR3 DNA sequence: TGTGCCAGCAGCACAGGGCCTGGGGCCAATGTCCTGATTTTC.

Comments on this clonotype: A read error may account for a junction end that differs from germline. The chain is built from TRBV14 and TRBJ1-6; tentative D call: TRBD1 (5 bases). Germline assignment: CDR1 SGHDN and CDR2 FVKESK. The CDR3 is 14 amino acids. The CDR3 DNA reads TGCGCCAGCAGCCAGAGAGGGAGGGGTTCACCCCTCCACTTT. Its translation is CASSQRGRGSPLHF.

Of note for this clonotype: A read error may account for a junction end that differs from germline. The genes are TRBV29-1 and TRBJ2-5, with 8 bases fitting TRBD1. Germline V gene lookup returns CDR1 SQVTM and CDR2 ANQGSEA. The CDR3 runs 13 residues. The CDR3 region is CSGAGQGQETHYF. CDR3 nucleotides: TGCAGCGGTGCCGGACAGGGTCAAGAGACCCACTACTTT.

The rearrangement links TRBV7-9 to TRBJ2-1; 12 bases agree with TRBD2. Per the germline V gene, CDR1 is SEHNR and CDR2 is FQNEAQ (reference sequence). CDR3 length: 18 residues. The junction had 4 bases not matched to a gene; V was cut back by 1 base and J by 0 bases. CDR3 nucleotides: TGTGCCAGCAGCTTAGAGTCGACTAGCGGGAGCTCCTACAATGAGCAGTTCTTC. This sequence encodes CASSLESTSGSSYNEQFF.

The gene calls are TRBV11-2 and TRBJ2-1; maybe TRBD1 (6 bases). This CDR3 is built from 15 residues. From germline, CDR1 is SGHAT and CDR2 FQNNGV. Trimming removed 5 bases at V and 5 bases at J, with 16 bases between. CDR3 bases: TGTGCCAGCAGCCGCCGGGACATGGGTAACAATGAGCAGTTCTTC. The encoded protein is CASSRRDMGNNEQFF.